This record covers a single TCR beta chain. Its matching antigen is unknown. The sample comes from a study of naive and memory T cell subsets. Findings of the study overall: Naive repertoires, especially CD8, held a few larger clonotypes, possibly memory cells re-expressing CD45RA.

An equimolar mix of two oligonucleotides served as the beta constant-region primer for TRBC1 and TRBC2. Nested alpha and beta constant-region primers with the SP2 primer drove four PCR rounds on ligated cDNA. TCRdb fed the UMI-ligation and nested PCR reads into MiXCR, producing one record per CDR3 protein. The sample consists of fewer than 150,000 distinct CDR3 sequences, about 20% of them appearing once. The clonotype comes from a human donor in good health. The sequencing input was naive CD8+ T cells from blood.

The CDR3 coding sequence is TGTGCCAGCAGCGGAGCAGAAAGTACAGATACGCAGTATTTT. Its protein product is CASSGAESTDTQYF. V usage is TRBV12-3 or TRBV12-4 and J usage is TRBJ2-3; D is unresolved. V lost 6 bases to trimming and J lost 3 bases, with 13 bases between them. The CDR3 extends over 14 amino acids.